Detailed here is one T cell receptor (beta chain). Its matching antigen is unknown. The data stem from a study of a mutant IDH1 vaccine in newly diagnosed glioma. Looking at the study overall: Earlier treatment was radiotherapy, temozolomide, or both, with most getting both.

Study-wide points: The occurrence of vaccine-induced immune responses was seen in 93.3% of patients. Changes to the top peripheral T cell clonotypes appeared unrelated to pseudoprogression.

TCRdb keeps only in-frame clones here, not all; method: immunoSEQ multiplex PCR. The sample yields approximately 70,000 clones, around 79% seen once. V shed 8 bases and J 8 bases; nucleotides not matched to a gene: 2. The length of the CDR3 is 10 residues. Per the germline V gene, CDR1 is MNHNY and CDR2 is SVGAGI (reference sequence). Time point denoted: baseline, week 1 (first vaccination visit). Treatment denoted: pre-vaccination baseline after standard-of-care therapy. This TCR was sampled from a middle-aged man with glioma. The chain carries TRBV6-6 and TRBJ1-1; 7 bases line up with TRBD1. The specimen comprised PBMCs, sampled from a glioma patient treated with radiotherapy, temozolomide or both. The CDR3 DNA reads TGTGCCAGCGGGGACAGAGAAGCTTTCTTT. Translation: CASGDREAFF.